The clone carrying this T cell receptor (beta chain) has just a few counts. Unmatched junction bases numbered 6, after V lost 0 bases and J lost 6 bases. The CDR3 loop spans 16 amino acids. CDR1 and CDR2 from the germline V gene are LGHNA and YNFKEQ. The data were obtained in a study of CD8 T cells in ankylosing spondylitis. TCRdb re-called the 5' RACE reads through MiXCR, storing one row per CDR3 protein. The sample contains 110,000 to 150,000 distinct CDR3 sequences, approximately 9.2% of which appear only once. This TCR was sampled from a male donor with ankylosing spondylitis. The specimen sequenced was synovial fluid, either unsorted or a sorted T cell fraction (not recorded which). The chain links TRBV4-2 to TRBJ2-7; 12 bases agree with TRBD2. CDR3 DNA sequence: TGTGCCAGCAGCCAAGAGACTAGCGGGAGACGAGGCGAGCAGTACTTC. The encoded protein is CASSQETSGRRGEQYF.